The 3 T cell receptor beta chains presented below share a single source sample, sequenced in a study of cytomegalovirus exposure and HLA in healthy donors. The PCR made use of 60 Vbeta and 13 Jbeta primers. TCRdb's copy holds only in-frame clones and misses some; the assay was immunoSEQ multiplex PCR. The sample has over 150,000 clones; approximately 73% are singletons. Material: PBMCs. The receptor source for this set is a man over 45 in good health and CMV-seronegative.

The rearrangement links TRBV14 to TRBJ1-2; D not resolved. CDR1 SGHDN and CDR2 FVKESK come from the germline V gene. The CDR3 has 15 residues. Trimming took 0 bases from V and 2 from J, leaving 10 bases between them. The CDR3 DNA reads as TGTGCCAGCAGCCAAGATGGCAGGTTAAACTATGGCTACACCTTC. Translated, it gives CASSQDGRLNYGYTF. Full variable domain (remainder filled in from reference TRBV14 and TRBJ1-2): EAGVTQFPSHSVIEKGQTVTLRCDPISGHDNLYWYRRVMGKEIKFLLHFVKESKQDESGMPNNRFLAERTGGTYSTLKVQPAELEDSGVYFCASSQDGRLNYGYTFGSGTRLTVV.

The rearrangement uses TRBV5-1 and TRBJ1-1; TRBD1 is a possible D gene (6 bases). The CDR3 runs 15 residues. Germline CDR1 SGHRS, CDR2 YFSETQ. Trimming stripped 3 bases from V and 2 bases from J, with 14 bases between. The CDR3 spells CASSSRTVGNTEAFF. CDR3 in DNA: TGCGCCAGCAGCTCCCGGACAGTCGGAAACACTGAAGCTTTCTTT.

The V gene is TRBV5-1, the J gene TRBJ2-5; no definite D call. The DNA end lines up better with TRBJ2-7; the J call may be wrong. The CDR3 length is 13 residues. Looked up from germline, CDR1 is SGHRS and CDR2 is YFSETQ. In DNA form, the CDR3 reads TGCGCCAGCAGCTTGGGTAGCTCCTACGAGCAGTACTTC. Translated, it gives CASSLGSSYEQYF.